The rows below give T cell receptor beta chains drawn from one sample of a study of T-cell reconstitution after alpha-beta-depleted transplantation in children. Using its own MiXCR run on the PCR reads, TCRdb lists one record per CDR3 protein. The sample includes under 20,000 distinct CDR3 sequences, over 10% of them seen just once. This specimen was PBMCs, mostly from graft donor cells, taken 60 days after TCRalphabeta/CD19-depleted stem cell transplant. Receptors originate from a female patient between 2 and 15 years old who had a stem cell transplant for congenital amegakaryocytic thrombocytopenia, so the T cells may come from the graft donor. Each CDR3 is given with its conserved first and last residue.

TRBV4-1 CASSHPAFGSEAFF
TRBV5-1 CASSFGADTRLEQYF
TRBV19 CASSIRALQETQYF
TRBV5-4 CASSPGAGGPRNTGELFF
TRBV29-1 CSVEFLSATGGSTDTQYF
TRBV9 CASSRPQGNTIYF
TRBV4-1 CASSQAGGGRGYNEQFF
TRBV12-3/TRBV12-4 CASSLDLLGLIGYTF
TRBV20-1 CSARDRAGSSGNTIYF
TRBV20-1 CSAPGTTVHEQFF
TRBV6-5 CASIPPGWGTEAFF
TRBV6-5 CASSYGLAGVSNEQFF
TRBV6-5 CANQGNQPQHF
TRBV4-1 CASSQQPTGGAYEQYF
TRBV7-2 CASSLASSAYEQYF
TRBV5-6 CASSIIGGELFF
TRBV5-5 CASSLGQGGLVSNEQFF
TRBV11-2 CASSGTLNLAHQETQYF
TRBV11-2 CASSFGQTYNEQFF
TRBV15 CATSRGQAPYEQYF
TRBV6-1 CASSEVSRGGYTF
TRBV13 CASSPRWGVSPLHF
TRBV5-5 CASGAPELFF
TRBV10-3 CAISDASGVYEQYF
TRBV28 CASRTGSYGYTF
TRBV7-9 CASSPRSYNEQFF
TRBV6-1 CASSGLTGVNQPQHF
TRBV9 CASSPRLAEQETQYF
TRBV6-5 CASSYVQSWGLQETQYF
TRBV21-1 CASSKEPHQPQHF
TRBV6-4 CASSGSGDTGELFF
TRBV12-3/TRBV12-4 CASSFRQGVAQPQHF
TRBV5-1 CASSSDRRLMNTEAFF
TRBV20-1 CSARLAGAYEQYF
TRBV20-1 CSARETRVGEKLFF
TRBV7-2 CASSSHGGGTNSPLHF
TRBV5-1 CASSLETGRSYEQYF
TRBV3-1 CASSQDVGEWNEQFF
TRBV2 CASQFSGGTDTQYF
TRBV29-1 CSAEGQLLQETQYF
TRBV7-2 CASSSTGTRGEQFF